These 24 T cell receptor beta chains were all obtained from the same sample, sequenced in a study of post-analysis software for immune sequencing data (dated by TCRdb to between 2015 and 2016). The library was obtained by PCR. Sequenced on an Illumina HiSeq 2500. Unique molecular identifiers were incorporated into TCR beta cDNA libraries to reduce PCR and sequencing biases. TCRdb ran its own pipeline on the public reads, namely fastp trimming at Q25 and MiXCR clone calling, and kept in-frame beta chains. Each record represents a unique CDR3 protein, reported with the most common genes and DNA among its rows. The sample has some 160,000 distinct CDR3 sequences on record, 36% of them singletons. The top ten clones comprise 28% of the sample. What this sample's time point label stands for: second blood draw from one MS patient after hematopoietic stem cell transplantation. The input for sequencing was blood, taken after autologous hematopoietic stem cell transplantation. These TCRs come from a girl aged 5 to 17 with multiple sclerosis. Donor details come from another sample of the same person, matched by shared clones.

Points on this clonotype: Sequence at one end of the junction differs from germline and may be a read error. The J gene is TRBJ2-6, the V gene TRBV7-2; 8 bases map to TRBD2. This CDR3 comprises 19 residues. CDR1 is SGHTA, CDR2 FQGNSA, per germline. DNA for the CDR3: TGTGCCAGCAGCTTAGCCCGGGACGGGATAGCGCGGGGGGCCAGCGTCCTGACTTTC. The encoded protein is CASSLARDGIARGASVLTF.

This clonotype was recorded many times. The chain uses TRBV9 and TRBJ2-1, with 9 bases lining up with TRBD2. J lost 5 bases, V lost 2 bases, and 8 bases had no gene match. The CDR3 loop spans 16 amino acids. CDR1 is SGDLS and CDR2 is YYNGEE in the germline V gene. The CDR3 sequence: CASSVSGRLVDNEQFF. The CDR3 nucleotides are TGTGCCAGCAGCGTCAGCGGGAGGCTTGTAGACAATGAGCAGTTCTTC.

The chain is built from TRBV24-1 and TRBJ2-5, with TRBD2 as a possible D gene (5 bases). The V end was cut by 3 bases, the J end by 4 bases, with 20 bases between. The CDR3 is 17 amino acids. Looked up from germline, CDR1 is KGHDR and CDR2 is SFDVKD. CDR3 in amino acids: CATSDRSLSSSRETQYF. In nucleotides, the CDR3 is TGTGCCACCAGTGATCGGTCTTTGTCTAGCTCGCGAGAGACCCAGTACTTC.

This clonotype was counted ten times or more. The chain joins TRBV27 to TRBJ1-1; D might be TRBD1 (5 bases). CDR1 is MNHEY, CDR2 SMNVEV, per germline (reference sequence). The V end lost 5 bases, the J end lost 1 base, and 17 bases lay between the germline ends. CDR3 length equals 16 residues. CDR3 protein: CASSPILDSWNTEAFF. For the CDR3, the DNA is TGTGCCAGCAGTCCCATTTTAGACAGCTGGAACACTGAAGCTTTCTTT.

This clonotype was counted only a few times. At one boundary the junction diverges from the germline segment, which might be a read error. The rearrangement uses TRBV7-7 and TRBJ2-7; 8 bases line up with TRBD1. This CDR3 is 16 amino acids long. Germline V lookup: CDR1 SSHAT, CDR2 FNYEAQ (reference sequence). CDR3 sequence reads: CASSLGADRGSYEQYF. CDR3 sequence (DNA): TGTGCTAGCAGCTTAGGGGCCGACAGGGGCTCCTACGAGCAGTACTTC.

Only a few counts were recorded for this clonotype. The V and J genes are TRBV5-1 and TRBJ2-1; D remains ambiguous. V was cut by 0 bases and J by 4 bases, with 8 bases left in between. CDR1 and CDR2 from the germline V gene are SGHRS and YFSETQ. This CDR3 contains 14 residues. CDR3 DNA: TGCGCCAGCAGCTTGGCGTTTCAATACAATGAGCAGTTCTTC. It specifies CASSLAFQYNEQFF.

The V and J genes are TRBV20-1 and TRBJ2-7; D may be TRBD1 or TRBD2 (5 bases each). Germline assignment: CDR1 DFQATT and CDR2 SNEGSKA (reference sequence). V gave up 6 bases and J gave up 2 bases, with 14 bases separating them. The CDR3 is 13 amino acids. The CDR3 sequence: CSATRDGAYEQYF. The DNA of the CDR3 is TGCAGTGCCACCAGGGACGGAGCCTACGAGCAGTACTTC.

This clonotype turned up a few times. The rearrangement links TRBV20-1 to TRBJ2-5; 11 bases align to TRBD2. This CDR3 is built from 16 residues. With V trimmed by 6 bases and J by 0 bases, 9 bases remained unmatched. Germline assignment: CDR1 DFQATT and CDR2 SNEGSKA (reference sequence). For the CDR3, the DNA is TGCAGTGCCATCGGACTAGCGGGTGGGTACCAAGAGACCCAGTACTTC. Protein: CSAIGLAGGYQETQYF.

The genes are TRBV12-3 or TRBV12-4 and TRBJ2-2; D remains ambiguous. CDR3 size: 14 residues. Trimming shortened V by 6 bases and J by 6 bases, and 14 bases separated the two germline ends. CDR3 loop: CASSLTYPSGELFF. CDR3 bases: TGTGCCAGCAGCCTCACATACCCATCCGGGGAGCTGTTTTTT.

The chain employs TRBV5-1 and TRBJ2-1; possible D gene TRBD1, 5 bases. The germline gives CDR1 SGHRS, CDR2 YFSETQ. This CDR3 spans 17 amino acids. V was clipped by 3 bases and J by 4 bases, with 20 bases between them. The CDR3 DNA sequence: TGCGCCAGCAGCTGGCAGGGAACTATTTCTCTGTACAATGAGCAGTTCTTC. Translation gives CASSWQGTISLYNEQFF.

This clonotype was detected only a few times. The chain couples TRBV3-1 to TRBJ1-1; TRBD1 agrees at 9 bases. This CDR3 contains 14 residues. J gave up 8 bases and V 3 bases, and 7 bases lay outside the gene matches. Germline lookup yields CDR1 LGHDT and CDR2 YNNKEL (reference sequence). The CDR3 here is CASSQGQGPGEAFF. CDR3 DNA: TGTGCCAGCAGCCAGGGACAGGGCCCCGGGGAAGCTTTCTTT.

This clonotype has a single count. The V gene is TRBV9, the J gene TRBJ2-1; D perhaps matches TRBD2 (6 bases). This CDR3 spans 15 amino acids. V shed 3 bases and J shed 14 bases, with 24 bases lying between them. Looked up from germline, CDR1 is SGDLS and CDR2 is YYNGEE. In nucleotides, the CDR3 is TGTGCCAGCAGCGCGGGTGGACTATCGGGTGGACGGAAGTTCTTC. Translation gives CASSAGGLSGGRKFF.

Written as DNA, the CDR3 is TGCGCCAGCAGATCTAGCGGGGGGGCCGTTGCAGATACGCAGTATTTT. Amino acids: CASRSSGGAVADTQYF. This chain links TRBV5-1 with TRBJ2-3; 12 bases fit TRBD2. The CDR3 has 16 amino acids. The J segment lost 4 bases and the V segment lost 5 bases, leaving 8 bases of the junction unmatched. Germline V CDR1 and CDR2: SGHRS, YFSETQ.

This clonotype was observed a single time. This chain joins TRBV20-1 and TRBJ2-5, with 12 nucleotides matching TRBD2. CDR1 DFQATT and CDR2 SNEGSKA come from the germline V gene (reference sequence). V trimming: 4 bases; J trimming: 5 bases; junction bases outside the gene matches: 8. The CDR3 totals 15 residues. The chain's CDR3 is CSATRLAGERETQYF. The DNA for the CDR3 is TGCAGTGCTACCCGACTAGCGGGAGAACGGGAGACCCAGTACTTC.

The chain links TRBV5-1 to TRBJ2-1; D may be TRBD1 or TRBD2 (6 bases each). Trimming stripped 2 bases from V and 10 bases from J, with 16 bases between. Germline V lookup: CDR1 SGHRS, CDR2 YFSETQ. This CDR3 is 14 amino acids long. The CDR3 loop reads CASSFSPGGGEQFF. The CDR3 region has the DNA TGCGCCAGCAGCTTTTCCCCAGGAGGGGGGGAGCAGTTCTTC.

This clonotype has only one observation. V and J are TRBV12-3 or TRBV12-4 and TRBJ2-1; the D gene is possibly TRBD2 (6 bases). CDR3 length: 16 residues. V lost 5 bases, J lost 5 bases, and 19 bases lay in between. For the CDR3, the DNA is TGTGCCAGCAGTGCGTCCGGGAGTCAAGGGGACAATGAGCAGTTCTTC. It codes for CASSASGSQGDNEQFF.

Here the CDR3 DNA reads TGCGCCAGCAGCGGTGGGGGACGACTGAACACTGAAGCTTTCTTT. Its protein product is CASSGGGRLNTEAFF. This rearrangement joins TRBV5-1 to TRBJ1-1; TRBD1 is a possible D gene (5 bases). The CDR3 consists of 15 residues. From germline, CDR1 is SGHRS and CDR2 YFSETQ. V gave up 4 bases and J gave up 0 bases, with 13 bases separating them.

This clonotype has just a few counts. The rearrangement uses TRBV7-9 and TRBJ2-5, with a tentative D call TRBD1 (5 bases). With 2 bases removed from V and 3 bases from J, the gap between germline ends came to 13 bases. CDR1 and CDR2 (germline): SEHNR, FQNEAQ (reference sequence). CDR3 length: 15 residues. The CDR3 sequence: CASSLRIGREETQYF. The DNA of the CDR3 is TGTGCCAGCAGCTTACGTATCGGCAGGGAAGAGACCCAGTACTTC.

This chain joins TRBV5-1 and TRBJ2-5, with D possibly matching TRBD1 (5 bases). With 1 base removed from V and 2 bases from J, the gap between germline ends came to 12 bases. Germline lookup yields CDR1 SGHRS and CDR2 YFSETQ. The CDR3 extends over 15 amino acids. CDR3: CASSLQGLRQETQYF. CDR3 nucleotides: TGCGCCAGCAGCTTGCAGGGATTGAGGCAAGAGACCCAGTACTTC. Full variable domain (rest looked up from reference TRBV5-1 and TRBJ2-5): KAGVTQTPRYLIKTRGQQVTLSCSPISGHRSVSWYQQTPGQGLQFLFEYFSETQRNKGNFPGRFSGRQFSNSRSEMNVSTLELGDSALYLCASSLQGLRQETQYFGPGTRLLVL.

This clonotype was seen only a few times. This chain joins TRBV5-1 and TRBJ2-7; D not certain. V lost 0 bases, J lost 2 bases, and 15 bases lay in between. There are 16 residues in the CDR3. Germline-derived CDR1 and CDR2 are SGHRS and YFSETQ. This CDR3 is CASSLAAVAPTYEQYF. CDR3 nucleotide sequence: TGCGCCAGCAGCTTGGCCGCTGTAGCCCCGACCTACGAGCAGTACTTC.

V gene TRBV7-2 combines with J gene TRBJ2-7; D gene uncertain. The CDR3 runs 16 residues. The V and J ends lost 3 bases and 0 bases respectively, with 15 bases between them. CDR1 is SGHTA, CDR2 FQGNSA, per germline. DNA for the CDR3: TGTGCCAGCAGCTTCGGCCCCAGTGCACTCTCCTACGAGCAGTACTTC. Amino acid sequence: CASSFGPSALSYEQYF.

The table lists this clonotype with a few counts. V gene TRBV29-1 combines with J gene TRBJ1-1, with D tentatively TRBD1 (6 bases). This CDR3 is built from 13 residues. Germline CDR1 reads SQVTM; CDR2 reads ANQGSEA. Trimming pared 4 bases from V and 1 base from J, leaving 10 bases between. The CDR3 here is CSVGGGGNTEAFF. CDR3 nucleotides: TGCAGCGTTGGTGGAGGGGGGAACACTGAAGCTTTCTTT. Drawing the rest from reference TRBV29-1 and TRBJ1-1, the complete variable domain is SAVISQKPSRDICQRGTSLTIQCQVDSQVTMMFWYRQQPGQSLTLIATANQGSEATYESGFVIDKFPISRPNLTFSTLTVSNMSPEDSSIYLCSVGGGGNTEAFFGQGTRLTVV.

The CDR3 protein is CASSLGTGAHEQYF. CDR3 coding DNA: TGTGCCAGCAGCCTTGGGACAGGCGCCCACGAGCAGTACTTC. The chain joins TRBV11-2 to TRBJ2-7; 8 bases match TRBD1. After removal of 5 bases from V and 5 bases from J, the junction contained 8 bases not matched to a gene. There are 14 residues in the CDR3. CDR1 is SGHAT and CDR2 is FQNNGV in the germline V gene.

Here the CDR3 reads CSVGQGIYGYTF. For the CDR3, the DNA is TGCAGCGTCGGCCAGGGAATCTATGGCTACACCTTC. The chain is built from TRBV29-1 and TRBJ1-2, with D possibly being TRBD1 (5 bases). The CDR3 is 12 amino acids. Trimming took 6 bases from V and 4 from J, leaving 12 bases between them. CDR1 SQVTM and CDR2 ANQGSEA come from the germline V gene.